Listed here is a single T cell receptor beta chain. Antigen: not known. This sample is drawn from a study of Graves' ophthalmopathy and Graves' hyperthyroidism. The wider study: Ophthalmopathy not arising within 18 months of follow-up defined hyperthyroidism as stable. Study-level findings and limits: Using 13 signatures, a model distinguished ophthalmopathy from stable hyperthyroidism, reaching roughly 90% sensitivity and approximately 82% specificity. The model forecast ophthalmopathy progression, reaching over 70% sensitivity and roughly 72% specificity. In blood appeared most of the expanded thyroid clonotypes whose frequency exceeded 0.001.

The TCR beta CDR3 regions underwent amplification from RNA transcripts. The workflow started with a first-round RT-PCR run with HTBI primers and then moved on to a second-round multiplex PCR. TCRdb analysed the multiplex PCR reads with MiXCR anew, one entry per CDR3 protein. In the table there are around 1,200,000 distinct CDR3 sequences, about two fifths of which are singletons. Sequencing was done on a sample of peripheral blood or thyroid tissue (not recorded which). The clonotype was recovered from an adult man with Graves' hyperthyroidism.

The CDR3 loop reads CASSNWSNQPQHF. In DNA, the CDR3 is TGTGCCAGCTCCAATTGGAGCAATCAGCCCCAGCATTTT. The chain links TRBV7-2 to TRBJ1-5; D gene unclear. V was pared by 8 bases and J by 1 base, with 9 bases between. The CDR3 has 13 amino acids. Germline CDR1 reads SGHTA; CDR2 reads FQGNSA.